This is a list of T cell receptor beta chains from one sample in a study of blood T cell repertoires in COVID-19. Assay: immunoSEQ multiplex PCR; the TCRdb copy retains only in-frame clones and omits some. The repertoire holds around 80,000 clones, with about 68% as singletons. The specimen sequenced was peripheral blood. These TCRs come from a middle-aged man with active or convalescent COVID-19. Each CDR3 is given with its conserved first and last residue. Fields, in order: D gene, J gene, clone size, V gene, CDR3 protein, CDR3 DNA. The D gene is left open where the match is weak. Clone size is shown for a subset of rows, as once, few, many or a class of expanded clone.

d_gene: NA
j_gene: TRBJ1-2
abundance: NA
v_gene: TRBV2
CDR3aa: CASSGTADYGYTF
CDR3nt: TGTGCCAGCAGTGGCACAGCGGACTATGGCTACACCTTC

d_gene: TRBD2
j_gene: TRBJ2-5
abundance: NA
v_gene: TRBV3-1/TRBV3-2
CDR3aa: CASSQGPAGVGETQYF
CDR3nt: TGTGCCAGCAGCCAAGGTCCAGCGGGGGTCGGGGAGACCCAGTACTTC

d_gene: NA
j_gene: TRBJ1-1
abundance: NA
v_gene: TRBV10-1
CDR3aa: CASSERGPTTEAFF
CDR3nt: TGCGCCAGCAGTGAGAGGGGCCCTACTACTGAAGCTTTCTTT

d_gene: NA
j_gene: TRBJ2-2
abundance: NA
v_gene: TRBV5-1
CDR3aa: CASQISPNTGELFF
CDR3nt: TGCGCCAGCCAGATTAGCCCCAACACCGGGGAGCTGTTTTTT

d_gene: TRBD2
j_gene: TRBJ2-3
abundance: NA
v_gene: TRBV9
CDR3aa: CASSDGTSGSDTQYF
CDR3nt: TGTGCCAGCAGCGACGGGACTAGCGGGTCAGATACGCAGTATTTT

d_gene: TRBD2
j_gene: TRBJ2-2
abundance: NA
v_gene: TRBV5-6
CDR3aa: CASSSRLAGALTGELFF
CDR3nt: TGTGCCAGCAGCTCTAGACTAGCGGGGGCACTCACCGGGGAGCTGTTTTTT

d_gene: TRBD2
j_gene: TRBJ2-7
abundance: NA
v_gene: TRBV7-2
CDR3aa: CASSLAVSGGGEQYF
CDR3nt: TGTGCCAGCAGCTTAGCGGTTAGCGGGGGGGGCGAGCAGTACTTC

d_gene: TRBD1
j_gene: TRBJ2-1
abundance: once
v_gene: TRBV5-1
CDR3aa: CASSSGQGDNEQFF
CDR3nt: TGCGCCAGCAGCTCTGGACAGGGGGACAATGAGCAGTTCTTC

d_gene: TRBD1
j_gene: TRBJ1-1
abundance: NA
v_gene: TRBV6-5
CDR3aa: CASSYSTGEAFF
CDR3nt: TGTGCCAGCAGTTACTCGACAGGGGAAGCTTTCTTT

d_gene: TRBD2
j_gene: TRBJ2-1
abundance: NA
v_gene: TRBV6-5
CDR3aa: CASTERGGVDEQFF
CDR3nt: TGTGCCAGCACCGAGCGGGGGGGCGTAGATGAGCAGTTCTTC

d_gene: TRBD1
j_gene: TRBJ1-4
abundance: NA
v_gene: TRBV7-9
CDR3aa: CASSPDRTNEKLFF
CDR3nt: TGTGCCAGCAGCCCGGACAGGACTAATGAAAAACTGTTTTTT

d_gene: TRBD2
j_gene: TRBJ2-1
abundance: many
v_gene: TRBV10-3
CDR3aa: CAIGGLAGDYNEQFF
CDR3nt: TGTGCCATCGGTGGGCTAGCGGGGGATTACAATGAGCAGTTCTTC

d_gene: TRBD1
j_gene: TRBJ1-5
abundance: once
v_gene: TRBV28
CDR3aa: CASSFPGTGNQPQHF
CDR3nt: TGTGCCAGCAGTTTTCCCGGGACAGGGAATCAGCCCCAGCATTTT

d_gene: NA
j_gene: TRBJ2-5
abundance: NA
v_gene: TRBV5-4
CDR3aa: CASSLVGEGGETQYF
CDR3nt: TGTGCCAGCAGCTTGGTCGGTGAGGGGGGGGAGACCCAGTACTTC

d_gene: TRBD1
j_gene: TRBJ2-1
abundance: NA
v_gene: TRBV6-5
CDR3aa: CASSIPGQGYNEQFF
CDR3nt: TGTGCCAGCAGCATACCGGGACAGGGATACAATGAGCAGTTCTTC

d_gene: TRBD1
j_gene: TRBJ1-1
abundance: NA
v_gene: TRBV19
CDR3aa: CASINQGAGHTEAFF
CDR3nt: TGTGCCAGTATTAATCAGGGGGCTGGGCACACTGAAGCTTTCTTT

d_gene: TRBD1
j_gene: TRBJ2-4
abundance: NA
v_gene: TRBV4-1
CDR3aa: CASSQDGTDKNIQYF
CDR3nt: TGCGCCAGCAGCCAAGATGGGACAGACAAAAACATTCAGTACTTC

d_gene: NA
j_gene: TRBJ1-1
abundance: NA
v_gene: TRBV6-5
CDR3aa: CASNLVLNTEAFF
CDR3nt: TGTGCCAGCAACCTCGTACTAAACACTGAAGCTTTCTTT

d_gene: NA
j_gene: TRBJ2-4
abundance: NA
v_gene: TRBV6-5
CDR3aa: CASTTQNIQYF
CDR3nt: TGTGCCAGCACGACTCAAAACATTCAGTACTTC

d_gene: NA
j_gene: TRBJ2-4
abundance: NA
v_gene: TRBV6-2/TRBV6-3
CDR3aa: CASSYSRSLDIQYF
CDR3nt: TGTGCCAGCAGTTACTCTCGGTCCTTGGACATTCAGTACTTC

d_gene: NA
j_gene: TRBJ1-2
abundance: NA
v_gene: TRBV19
CDR3aa: CASNPKQGYGYTF
CDR3nt: TGTGCCAGTAACCCCAAGCAGGGTTATGGCTACACCTTC

d_gene: NA
j_gene: TRBJ1-3
abundance: NA
v_gene: TRBV10-1
CDR3aa: CASSGPGGSGNTIYF
CDR3nt: TGCGCCAGCAGTGGTCCCGGCGGCTCTGGAAACACCATATATTTT

d_gene: NA
j_gene: TRBJ2-5
abundance: NA
v_gene: TRBV29-1
CDR3aa: CSVDVAGLGGTQYF
CDR3nt: TGCAGCGTTGATGTAGCCGGGTTAGGAGGGACCCAGTACTTC

d_gene: TRBD1
j_gene: TRBJ2-7
abundance: NA
v_gene: TRBV2
CDR3aa: CASRAGGKQYF
CDR3nt: TGTGCCAGCAGGGCAGGGGGCAAGCAGTACTTC

d_gene: NA
j_gene: TRBJ1-1
abundance: NA
v_gene: TRBV19
CDR3aa: CASGALNTEAFF
CDR3nt: TGTGCCTCAGGGGCCCTGAACACTGAAGCTTTCTTT

d_gene: TRBD2
j_gene: TRBJ2-3
abundance: NA
v_gene: TRBV7-6
CDR3aa: CASSQPGGENTDTQYF
CDR3nt: TGTGCCAGCAGCCAACCGGGGGGGGAAAACACAGATACGCAGTATTTT

d_gene: NA
j_gene: TRBJ2-5
abundance: once
v_gene: TRBV4-2
CDR3aa: CASSQDRERFRETQYF
CDR3nt: TGTGCCAGCAGCCAAGATCGGGAGCGCTTCCGGGAGACCCAGTACTTC

d_gene: NA
j_gene: TRBJ2-2
abundance: NA
v_gene: TRBV3-1/TRBV3-2
CDR3aa: CASSQSRVTGELFF
CDR3nt: TGTGCCAGCAGCCAATCCAGGGTCACCGGGGAGCTGTTTTTT

d_gene: TRBD1
j_gene: TRBJ1-6
abundance: NA
v_gene: TRBV6-5
CDR3aa: CASGGQGGSPLHF
CDR3nt: TGTGCCAGCGGCGGACAGGGAGGTTCACCCCTCCACTTT

d_gene: NA
j_gene: TRBJ2-5
abundance: NA
v_gene: TRBV5-5
CDR3aa: CASSLGTAKETQYF
CDR3nt: TGTGCCAGCAGCTTGGGGACAGCAAAAGAGACCCAGTACTTC

d_gene: TRBD1
j_gene: TRBJ1-5
abundance: NA
v_gene: TRBV7-2
CDR3aa: CASSGQGDQPQHF
CDR3nt: TGTGCCAGCAGCGGACAGGGGGATCAGCCCCAGCATTTT

d_gene: TRBD2
j_gene: TRBJ2-5
abundance: NA
v_gene: TRBV4-2
CDR3aa: CASSRSLSGPQETQYF
CDR3nt: TGTGCCAGCAGCCGGTCGCTTAGCGGGCCTCAAGAGACCCAGTACTTC

d_gene: NA
j_gene: TRBJ2-7
abundance: NA
v_gene: TRBV6-2/TRBV6-3
CDR3aa: CASSYGTGPYEQYF
CDR3nt: TGTGCCAGCAGTTACGGAACAGGGCCATACGAGCAGTACTTC

d_gene: TRBD1
j_gene: TRBJ1-6
abundance: NA
v_gene: TRBV14
CDR3aa: CASSRGTGGYSPLHF
CDR3nt: TGTGCCAGCAGCCGGGGGACAGGGGGCTATTCACCCCTCCACTTT

d_gene: NA
j_gene: TRBJ1-1
abundance: NA
v_gene: TRBV4-1
CDR3aa: CASSRNRENTEAFF
CDR3nt: TGCGCCAGCAGCCGCAACCGGGAGAACACTGAAGCTTTCTTT

d_gene: TRBD1
j_gene: TRBJ2-3
abundance: NA
v_gene: TRBV3-1/TRBV3-2
CDR3aa: CASSQTGTTDTQYF
CDR3nt: TGTGCCAGCAGCCAGACAGGGACGACAGATACGCAGTATTTT

d_gene: NA
j_gene: TRBJ1-1
abundance: NA
v_gene: TRBV5-5
CDR3aa: CASSLETHGGTEAFF
CDR3nt: TGTGCCAGCAGCTTGGAGACACACGGGGGCACTGAAGCTTTCTTT

d_gene: TRBD1
j_gene: TRBJ1-2
abundance: NA
v_gene: TRBV6-2/TRBV6-3
CDR3aa: CASSYSTDRGDYGYTF
CDR3nt: TGTGCCAGCAGTTACTCGACGGACAGGGGGGACTATGGCTACACCTTC

d_gene: TRBD2
j_gene: TRBJ2-5
abundance: NA
v_gene: TRBV4-1
CDR3aa: CASSQSGGAGETQYF
CDR3nt: TGCGCCAGCAGCCAGAGCGGGGGGGCCGGCGAGACCCAGTACTTC

d_gene: NA
j_gene: TRBJ2-2
abundance: NA
v_gene: TRBV3-1/TRBV3-2
CDR3aa: CASSEQVNTGELFF
CDR3nt: TGTGCCAGCAGCGAACAGGTTAACACCGGGGAGCTGTTTTTT

d_gene: TRBD2
j_gene: TRBJ2-5
abundance: NA
v_gene: TRBV6-2/TRBV6-3
CDR3aa: CASSYPGTSSETQYF
CDR3nt: TGTGCCAGCAGTTATCCCGGGACTAGTTCCGAGACCCAGTACTTC

d_gene: NA
j_gene: TRBJ1-1
abundance: NA
v_gene: TRBV11-3
CDR3aa: CASSLDRSVAFF
CDR3nt: TGTGCCAGCAGCTTAGATCGGAGCGTAGCTTTCTTT

d_gene: NA
j_gene: TRBJ2-2
abundance: NA
v_gene: TRBV9
CDR3aa: CASSVAGDTGELFF
CDR3nt: TGTGCCAGCAGCGTAGCAGGGGACACCGGGGAGCTGTTTTTT

d_gene: TRBD1
j_gene: TRBJ2-7
abundance: NA
v_gene: TRBV29-1
CDR3aa: CSVVRDSSYEQYF
CDR3nt: TGCAGCGTTGTCAGGGACAGTTCCTACGAGCAGTACTTC

d_gene: TRBD1
j_gene: TRBJ1-5
abundance: NA
v_gene: TRBV6-1
CDR3aa: CASSDGQGGGNQPQHF
CDR3nt: TGTGCCAGCAGTGACGGACAGGGTGGGGGCAATCAGCCCCAGCATTTT

d_gene: NA
j_gene: TRBJ2-7
abundance: NA
v_gene: TRBV9
CDR3aa: CASSVEGSYEQYF
CDR3nt: TGTGCCAGCAGCGTAGAGGGGTCCTACGAGCAGTACTTC

d_gene: NA
j_gene: TRBJ2-2
abundance: few
v_gene: TRBV18
CDR3aa: CASSGRENTGELFF
CDR3nt: TGTGCCAGCTCGGGCAGAGAGAACACCGGGGAGCTGTTTTTT

d_gene: TRBD2
j_gene: TRBJ2-1
abundance: NA
v_gene: TRBV10-3
CDR3aa: CAINPGLGDEQFF
CDR3nt: TGTGCCATCAACCCGGGACTAGGGGATGAGCAGTTCTTC

d_gene: NA
j_gene: TRBJ1-1
abundance: NA
v_gene: TRBV5-1
CDR3aa: CASSLGPQGRGTEAFF
CDR3nt: TGCGCCAGCAGCTTGGGTCCCCAGGGGAGGGGCACTGAAGCTTTCTTT